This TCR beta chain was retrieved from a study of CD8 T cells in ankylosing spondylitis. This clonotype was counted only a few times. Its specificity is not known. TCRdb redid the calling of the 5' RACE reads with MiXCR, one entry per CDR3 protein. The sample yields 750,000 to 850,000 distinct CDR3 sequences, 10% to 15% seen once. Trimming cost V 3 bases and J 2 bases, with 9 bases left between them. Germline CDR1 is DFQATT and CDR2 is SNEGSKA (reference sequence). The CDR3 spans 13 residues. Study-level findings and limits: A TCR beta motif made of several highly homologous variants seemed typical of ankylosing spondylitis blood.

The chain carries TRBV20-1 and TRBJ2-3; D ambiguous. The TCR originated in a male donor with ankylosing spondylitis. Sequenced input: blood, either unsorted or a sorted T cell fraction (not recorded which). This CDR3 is CSARDANTDTQYF. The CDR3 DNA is TGCAGTGCTAGGGATGCAAACACAGATACGCAGTATTTT.